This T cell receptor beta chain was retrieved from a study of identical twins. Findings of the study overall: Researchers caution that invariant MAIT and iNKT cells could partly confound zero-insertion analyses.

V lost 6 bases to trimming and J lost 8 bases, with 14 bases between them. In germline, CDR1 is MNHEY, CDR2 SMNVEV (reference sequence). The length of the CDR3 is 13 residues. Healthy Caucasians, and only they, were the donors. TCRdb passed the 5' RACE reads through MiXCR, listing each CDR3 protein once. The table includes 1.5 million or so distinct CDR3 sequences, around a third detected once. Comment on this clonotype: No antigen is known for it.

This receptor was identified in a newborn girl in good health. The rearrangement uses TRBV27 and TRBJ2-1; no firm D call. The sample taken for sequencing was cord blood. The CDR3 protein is CASSYEGLDEQFF. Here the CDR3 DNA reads TGTGCCAGCAGCTATGAAGGGCTGGATGAGCAGTTCTTC.